Included here is one T cell receptor beta chain sequence, with context. CDR1 is WNHNN, CDR2 SYGVQD, per germline (reference sequence). The CDR3 contains 14 residues. V lost 5 bases, J lost 6 bases, and 4 bases stayed unmatched. Using immunoSEQ multiplex PCR, the repertoire was profiled, and TCRdb retains in-frame clones only, with some absent. Of 4,000 to 6,000 clones in the sample, around 76% were seen once. The record originates from a study of immune evolution from preneoplasia to lung adenocarcinoma. This TCR was recovered from a person between 65 and 80 years old with lung adenocarcinoma. This chain links TRBV10-1 with TRBJ2-2, with 9 bases that match TRBD2. Sequenced: FFPE minimally invasive lung adenocarcinoma tissue. CDR3 DNA sequence: TGCGCCAGCAGTAGGACTAGCGTTCCCGGGGAGCTGTTTTTT. Amino acid sequence: CASSRTSVPGELFF.